A selection of T cell receptor beta chains follows, all from one sample in a study of blood T cells in healthy people across ages. TCRdb itself ran the 5' RACE reads through MiXCR, one entry per CDR3 protein. The sample contains some 900,000 distinct CDR3 sequences, roughly 50% of which appear only once. Sequencing input: blood. These receptors all come from a man in his thirties or forties in good health. The CDR3 runs from the conserved cysteine through the conserved F or W. Fields, in order: D gene, clone size, J gene, V gene, CDR3 protein, CDR3 DNA. A D gene is named only where the DNA matches it firmly. Only some rows state a clone size, as once, few, many or a class for expanded clones.

>.|.|TRBJ1-3|TRBV7-2
CASSLDRAGNTIYF
TGTGCCAGCAGCTTAGACAGGGCTGGAAACACCATATATTTT
>TRBD2|.|TRBJ2-3|TRBV20-1
CSARDQEGRVAGYTDTQYF
TGCAGTGCTAGAGATCAAGAGGGCCGGGTAGCGGGGTACACAGATACGCAGTATTTT
>.|few|TRBJ2-1|TRBV5-6
CASSGGPGGYNEQFF
TGTGCCAGCAGCGGGGGACCCGGAGGGTACAATGAGCAGTTCTTC
>.|few|TRBJ1-5|TRBV20-1
CSAQARGNQPQHF
TGCAGTGCTCAAGCACGGGGAAATCAGCCCCAGCATTTT
>.|.|TRBJ2-7|TRBV10-3
CAISGISNEQYF
TGTGCCATCAGTGGGATTAGCAATGAGCAGTACTTC
>TRBD2|few|TRBJ2-5|TRBV7-2
CASSLTSGGKETQYF
TGTGCCAGCAGCTTAACGAGCGGGGGAAAAGAGACCCAGTACTTC
>.|.|TRBJ2-3|TRBV7-8
CASSPRTDSTDAQYF
TGTGCCAGCAGCCCTCGGACTGATAGCACAGATGCGCAGTATTTT
>.|.|TRBJ2-1|TRBV7-2
CACSSSAQRAQFF
TGTGCCTGCAGCTCAAGCGCACAGCGAGCCCAGTTCTTC
>.|.|TRBJ2-5|TRBV10-3
CAIRTDRAETQYF
TGTGCCATCAGAACCGATAGAGCAGAGACCCAGTACTTC
>TRBD1|.|TRBJ2-1|TRBV12-3/TRBV12-4
CASSGQGGMNEQFF
TGTGCCAGCAGCGGACAGGGTGGCATGAATGAGCAGTTCTTC
>.|.|TRBJ1-5|TRBV6-2/TRBV6-3
CASSPMSSNQPQHF
TGTGCCAGCAGTCCCATGTCGAGCAATCAGCCCCAGCATTTT
>.|.|TRBJ1-2|TRBV29-1
CSVERDGRNYGYTF
TGCAGCGTTGAACGGGACGGTCGGAACTATGGCTACACCTTC
>TRBD1|.|TRBJ1-6|TRBV6-1
CASSAETGVSNSPLHF
TGTGCCAGCAGTGCCGAAACAGGGGTATCCAATTCACCCCTCCACTTT
>.|once|TRBJ1-2|TRBV24-1
CATSETSGYGYTF
TGTGCCACCAGTGAGACCTCCGGATACGGCTACACCTTC
>.|.|TRBJ2-5|TRBV29-1
CSVEGGAEETQYF
TGCAGCGTTGAGGGGGGCGCAGAAGAGACCCAGTACTTC
>.|few|TRBJ1-2|TRBV10-3
CAISERGAYGYTF
TGTGCCATCAGTGAGAGGGGCGCCTATGGCTACACCTTC
>.|.|TRBJ2-7|TRBV27
CASSLVWAYEQYF
TGTGCCAGCAGTCTCGTCTGGGCCTACGAGCAGTACTTC
>.|.|TRBJ2-7|TRBV4-3
CASSQGHGNYEQYF
TGCGCCAGCAGCCAAGGTCACGGGAACTACGAGCAGTACTTC
>TRBD2|few|TRBJ2-7|TRBV28
CASTTVSGGPYEQYF
TGTGCCAGCACCACAGTTAGCGGGGGGCCCTACGAGCAGTACTTC
>TRBD2|few|TRBJ2-7|TRBV24-1
CATSDGGTSGSYEQYF
TGTGCCACCAGTGATGGGGGGACTAGCGGCTCCTACGAGCAGTACTTC
>.|few|TRBJ1-4|TRBV5-1
CASSLDSTTNEKLFF
TGCGCCAGCAGCCTTGACAGTACAACTAATGAAAAACTGTTTTTT
>.|.|TRBJ2-1|TRBV5-1
CASSPDALNYNEQFF
TGCGCCAGCAGCCCCGATGCCTTGAACTACAATGAGCAGTTCTTC
>TRBD1|few|TRBJ1-4|TRBV7-6
CASSLGQTIPNEKLFF
TGTGCCAGCAGCCTGGGACAGACGATACCTAATGAAAAACTGTTTTTT
>TRBD2|.|TRBJ2-3|TRBV12-3/TRBV12-4
CASSFGASGRADAQYF
TGTGCCAGCAGTTTTGGGGCTAGCGGGCGCGCAGATGCGCAGTATTTT
>TRBD1|.|TRBJ2-7|TRBV27
CASSPKTGTGPTYEQYF
TGTGCCAGCAGTCCAAAGACCGGGACAGGGCCTACCTACGAGCAGTACTTC
>.|.|TRBJ2-7|TRBV30
CAWSLQTSYEQYF
TGTGCCTGGAGTTTACAGACCTCCTACGAGCAGTACTTC
>TRBD2|few|TRBJ2-1|TRBV6-5
CASSYSGSSGGNEQFF
TGTGCCAGCAGTTACTCCGGTAGTAGCGGGGGGAATGAGCAGTTCTTC
>.|.|TRBJ2-1|TRBV5-6
CASSLDLGAYNEQFF
TGTGCCAGCAGCTTGGACCTGGGGGCCTACAATGAGCAGTTCTTC
>.|.|TRBJ1-1|TRBV5-6
CASSPPPGSTPNTEAFF
TGTGCCAGCAGCCCCCCCCCAGGATCGACGCCAAACACTGAAGCTTTCTTT
>.|.|TRBJ2-7|TRBV7-3
CASSPTGISYEQYF
TGTGCCAGCAGTCCCACAGGGATCTCCTACGAGCAGTACTTC
>.|.|TRBJ2-1|TRBV29-1
CSVELGRQQFF
TGCAGCGTTGAACTGGGACGTCAGCAGTTCTTC
>.|.|TRBJ1-2|TRBV3-1
CASSQVGHGYTF
TGTGCCAGCAGCCAAGTTGGTCATGGCTACACCTTC
>.|.|TRBJ1-1|TRBV7-2
CASSWTPGLMAEAFF
TGTGCCAGCAGCTGGACCCCGGGGTTAATGGCTGAAGCTTTCTTT
>.|few|TRBJ2-7|TRBV20-1
CSAKRTHEQYF
TGCAGTGCAAAGAGAACCCACGAGCAGTACTTC
>TRBD2|few|TRBJ2-1|TRBV5-1
CASSLDLAGGVGSNEQFF
TGCGCCAGCAGCTTGGACCTAGCGGGGGGCGTTGGGTCGAATGAGCAGTTCTTC
>TRBD1|few|TRBJ2-6|TRBV19
CASRQGTLLTSGANVLTF
TGTGCCAGTAGACAGGGGACCTTACTAACCTCTGGGGCCAACGTCCTGACTTTC
>.|.|TRBJ2-1|TRBV6-5
CASSYTRANGQFF
TGTGCCAGCAGTTACACCAGGGCCAATGGGCAGTTCTTC
>TRBD1|once|TRBJ2-7|TRBV2
CASMQGACEQYF
TGTGCCAGCATGCAGGGGGCGTGCGAGCAGTACTTC
>.|few|TRBJ1-6|TRBV6-1
CASGESSYNSPLHF
TGTGCCAGCGGAGAAAGCTCCTATAATTCACCCCTCCACTTT
>TRBD1|.|TRBJ1-2|TRBV29-1
CSDSTGSDYGYTF
TGCAGCGACTCGACAGGGTCAGACTATGGCTACACCTTC
>TRBD1|.|TRBJ2-1|TRBV2
CASSFRQGANEQFF
TGTGCCAGCAGTTTCCGACAGGGGGCAAATGAGCAGTTCTTC
>.|.|TRBJ1-1|TRBV6-5
CASSYLAGINTEAFF
TGTGCCAGCAGTTACTTGGCGGGGATAAACACTGAAGCTTTCTTT
>.|few|TRBJ2-7|TRBV2
CASSEGAETYEQYF
TGTGCCAGCAGTGAGGGGGCAGAGACCTACGAGCAGTACTTC
>.|.|TRBJ1-2|TRBV10-3
CAISETGTYGYTF
TGTGCCATCAGTGAGACCGGGACCTATGGCTACACCTTC
>.|.|TRBJ1-2|TRBV20-1
CSARALRGTNYGYTF
TGCAGTGCTAGGGCTCTCAGGGGAACTAACTATGGCTACACCTTC
>TRBD1|few|TRBJ1-5|TRBV29-1
CSVAGTDEQPQHF
TGCAGCGTCGCTGGGACAGACGAACAGCCCCAGCATTTT
>.|.|TRBJ2-5|TRBV20-1
CSARPSSSAETQYF
TGCAGTGCTAGACCATCTTCTTCGGCGGAGACCCAGTACTTC
>.|.|TRBJ2-2|TRBV5-1
CASSDRASNTGELFF
TGCGCCAGCAGCGACCGGGCCTCGAACACCGGGGAGCTGTTTTTT
>.|.|TRBJ2-1|TRBV3-1
CASSQDRALDGEQFF
TGTGCCAGCAGCCAAGATCGAGCCTTAGATGGTGAGCAGTTCTTC
>TRBD1|.|TRBJ1-6|TRBV18
CASSRGQGYNSPPHF
TGTGCCAGCTCCCGCGGACAGGGGTATAATTCACCCCCCCACTTT
>TRBD2|.|TRBJ2-3|TRBV19
CASSIGPAGGLDTDTQYF
TGTGCCAGTAGTATAGGCCCAGCGGGGGGGCTCGACACAGATACGCAGTATTTT
>TRBD1|.|TRBJ1-5|TRBV4-2
CASSQDRTGGLNQPQHF
TGTGCCAGCAGCCAAGATCGGACAGGGGGTCTCAATCAGCCCCAGCATTTT
>.|.|TRBJ2-1|TRBV5-1
CASRLVVDNEQFF
TGCGCCAGCCGCTTGGTGGTAGACAATGAGCAGTTCTTC
>TRBD1|.|TRBJ1-1|TRBV3-1
CASSPRGQGEAFF
TGTGCCAGCAGCCCGCGAGGACAGGGTGAAGCTTTCTTT
>TRBD1|.|TRBJ1-2|TRBV20-1
CSARDPTGGYYGYTF
TGCAGTGCTAGAGATCCAACAGGGGGATACTATGGCTACACCTTC
>.|.|TRBJ1-1|TRBV29-1
CSVEAPGVATEAFF
TGCAGCGTTGAAGCCCCGGGAGTAGCCACTGAAGCTTTCTTT
>TRBD1|.|TRBJ1-6|TRBV20-1
CSARPGQGFSPLHF
TGCAGTGCCAGACCGGGACAGGGGTTTTCACCCCTCCACTTT
>TRBD2|few|TRBJ2-1|TRBV10-3
CAISESGTSGDREQFF
TGTGCCATCAGTGAGTCTGGGACTAGCGGGGACCGTGAGCAGTTCTTC
>TRBD1|.|TRBJ2-7|TRBV6-5
CASSYADRVYEQYF
TGTGCCAGCAGTTACGCGGACAGGGTCTACGAGCAGTACTTC